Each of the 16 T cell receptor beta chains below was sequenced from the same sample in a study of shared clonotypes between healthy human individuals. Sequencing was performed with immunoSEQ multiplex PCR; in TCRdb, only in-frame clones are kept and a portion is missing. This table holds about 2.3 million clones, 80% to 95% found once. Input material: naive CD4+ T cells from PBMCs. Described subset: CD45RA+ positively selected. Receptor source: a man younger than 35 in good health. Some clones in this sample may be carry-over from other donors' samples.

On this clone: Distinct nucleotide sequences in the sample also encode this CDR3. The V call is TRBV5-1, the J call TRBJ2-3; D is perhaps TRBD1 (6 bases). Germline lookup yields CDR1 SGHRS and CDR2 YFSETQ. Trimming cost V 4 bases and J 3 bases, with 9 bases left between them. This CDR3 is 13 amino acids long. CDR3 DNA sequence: TGCGCCAGCAGCCTAGGGGGAACAGATACGCAGTATTTT. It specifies CASSLGGTDTQYF.

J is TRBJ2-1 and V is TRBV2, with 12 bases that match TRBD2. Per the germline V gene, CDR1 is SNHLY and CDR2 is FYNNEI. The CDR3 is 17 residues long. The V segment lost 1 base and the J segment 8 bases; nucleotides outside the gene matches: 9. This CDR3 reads CASSEGLAGGPSDEQFF. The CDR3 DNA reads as TGTGCCAGCAGTGAAGGGCTAGCGGGAGGGCCTTCCGATGAGCAGTTCTTC.

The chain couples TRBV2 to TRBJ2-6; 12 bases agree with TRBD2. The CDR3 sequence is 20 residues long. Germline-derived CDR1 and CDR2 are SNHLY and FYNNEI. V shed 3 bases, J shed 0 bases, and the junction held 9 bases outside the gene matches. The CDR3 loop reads CASSDRLAGVKASGANVLTF. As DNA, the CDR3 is TGTGCCAGCAGTGATCGACTAGCGGGAGTGAAAGCCTCTGGGGCCAACGTCCTGACTTTC.

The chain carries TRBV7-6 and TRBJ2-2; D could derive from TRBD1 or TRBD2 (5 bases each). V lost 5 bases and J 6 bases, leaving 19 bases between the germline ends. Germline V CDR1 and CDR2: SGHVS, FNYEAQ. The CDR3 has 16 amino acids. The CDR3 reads CASSTREAVFAGELFF. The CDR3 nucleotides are TGTGCCAGCAGCACCAGGGAAGCGGTTTTCGCCGGGGAGCTGTTTTTT.

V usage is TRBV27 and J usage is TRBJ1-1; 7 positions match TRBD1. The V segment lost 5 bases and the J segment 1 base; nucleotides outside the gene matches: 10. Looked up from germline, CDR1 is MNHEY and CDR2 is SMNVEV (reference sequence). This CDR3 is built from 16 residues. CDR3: CASSPKTGRGNTEAFF. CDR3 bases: TGTGCCAGCAGTCCAAAGACAGGGCGAGGGAACACTGAAGCTTTCTTT.

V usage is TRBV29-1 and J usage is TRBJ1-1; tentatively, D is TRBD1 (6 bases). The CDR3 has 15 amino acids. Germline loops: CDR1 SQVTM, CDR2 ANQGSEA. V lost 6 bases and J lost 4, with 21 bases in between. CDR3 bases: TGCAGCGTCGAACCCAGGGGTAGGGGTGGCACTGAAGCTTTCTTT. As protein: CSVEPRGRGGTEAFF.

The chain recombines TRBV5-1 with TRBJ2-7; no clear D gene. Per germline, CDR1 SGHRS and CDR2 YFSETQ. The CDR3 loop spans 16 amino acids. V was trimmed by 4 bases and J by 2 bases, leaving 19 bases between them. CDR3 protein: CASSPGGRSRAYEQYF. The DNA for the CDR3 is TGCGCCAGCAGCCCTGGTGGTAGGTCCCGGGCCTACGAGCAGTACTTC.

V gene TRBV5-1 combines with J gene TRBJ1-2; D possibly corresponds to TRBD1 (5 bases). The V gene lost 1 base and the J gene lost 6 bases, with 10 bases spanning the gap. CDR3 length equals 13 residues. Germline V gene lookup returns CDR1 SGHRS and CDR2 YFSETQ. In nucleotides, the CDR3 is TGCGCCAGCAGCTTGAAAGGGGACGATGGCTACACCTTC. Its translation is CASSLKGDDGYTF.

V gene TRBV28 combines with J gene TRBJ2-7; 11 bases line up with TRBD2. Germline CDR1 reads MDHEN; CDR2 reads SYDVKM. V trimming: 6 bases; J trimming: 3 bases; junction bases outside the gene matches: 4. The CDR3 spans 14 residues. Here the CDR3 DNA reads TGTGCCAGCAGAACTAGCGGGAGTGTCTACGAGCAGTACTTC. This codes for CASRTSGSVYEQYF.

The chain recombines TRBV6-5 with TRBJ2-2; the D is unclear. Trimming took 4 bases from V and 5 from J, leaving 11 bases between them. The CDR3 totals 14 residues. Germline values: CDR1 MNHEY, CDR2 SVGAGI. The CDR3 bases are TGTGCCAGCAGTTGGCCGGGCCTGACCGGGGAGCTGTTTTTT. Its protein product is CASSWPGLTGELFF.

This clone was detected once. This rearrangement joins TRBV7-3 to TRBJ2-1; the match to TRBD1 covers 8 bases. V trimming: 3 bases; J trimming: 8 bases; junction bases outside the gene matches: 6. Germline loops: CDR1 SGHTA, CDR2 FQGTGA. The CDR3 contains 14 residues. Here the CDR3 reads CASSLTGVVDEQFF. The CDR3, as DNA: TGTGCCAGCAGCTTGACAGGGGTCGTGGATGAGCAGTTCTTC.

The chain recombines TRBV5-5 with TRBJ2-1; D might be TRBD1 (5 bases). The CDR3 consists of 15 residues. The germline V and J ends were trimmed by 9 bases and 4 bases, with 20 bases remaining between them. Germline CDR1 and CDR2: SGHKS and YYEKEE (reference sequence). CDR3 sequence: CATAGQGLLYNEQFF. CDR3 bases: TGTGCCACCGCTGGGCAGGGCCTGTTGTACAATGAGCAGTTCTTC.

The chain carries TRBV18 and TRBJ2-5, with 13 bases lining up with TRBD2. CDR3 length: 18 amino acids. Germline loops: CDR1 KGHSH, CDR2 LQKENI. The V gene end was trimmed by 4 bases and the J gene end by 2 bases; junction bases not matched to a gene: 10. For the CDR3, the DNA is TGTGCCAGCTCACGAAAAGGGACTAGCGGGACCCTTCAAGAGACCCAGTACTTC. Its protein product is CASSRKGTSGTLQETQYF.

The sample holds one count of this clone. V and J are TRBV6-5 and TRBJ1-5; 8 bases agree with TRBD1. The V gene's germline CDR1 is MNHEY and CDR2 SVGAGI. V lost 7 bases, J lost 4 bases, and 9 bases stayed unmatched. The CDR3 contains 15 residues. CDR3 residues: CASTDRYRGNQPQHF. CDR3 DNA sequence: TGTGCCAGCACCGACCGATACAGGGGGAATCAGCCCCAGCATTTT.

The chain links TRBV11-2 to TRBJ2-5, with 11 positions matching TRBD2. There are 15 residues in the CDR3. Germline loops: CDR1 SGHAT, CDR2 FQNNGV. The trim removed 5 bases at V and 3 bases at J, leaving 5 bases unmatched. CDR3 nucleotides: TGTGCCAGCAGCCCAGCGGGACTAGCGGAAGAGACCCAGTACTTC. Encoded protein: CASSPAGLAEETQYF.

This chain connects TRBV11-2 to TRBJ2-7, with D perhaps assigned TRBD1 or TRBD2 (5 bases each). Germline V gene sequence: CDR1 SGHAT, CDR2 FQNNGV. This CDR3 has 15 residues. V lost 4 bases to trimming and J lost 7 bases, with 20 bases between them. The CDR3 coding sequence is TGTGCCAGCAGCTCCTGGGACGCGGCAAGGAGGGAGCAGTACTTC. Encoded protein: CASSSWDAARREQYF. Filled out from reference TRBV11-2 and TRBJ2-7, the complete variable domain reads EAGVAQSPRYKIIEKRQSVAFWCNPISGHATLYWYQQILGQGPKLLIQFQNNGVVDDSQLPKDRFSAERLKGVDSTLKIQPAKLEDSAVYLCASSSWDAARREQYFGPGTRLTVT.